This T cell receptor beta chain was sequenced during a study of Graves' ophthalmopathy and Graves' hyperthyroidism. Researchers took RNA transcripts and amplified TCR beta CDR3 regions from them. An opening RT-PCR round employed HTBI primers and preceded a second-round multiplex PCR. MiXCR was run by TCRdb on the multiplex PCR reads, yielding one entry per CDR3 protein. The sample lists 400,000 or so distinct CDR3 sequences; about 15% were seen once. This clonotype was recorded a few times. Per the germline V gene, CDR1 is LGHNA and CDR2 is YSLEER. The CDR3 has 15 amino acids. V dropped 0 bases and J dropped 0 bases, with 6 bases sitting between them.

The chain links TRBV4-3 to TRBJ1-5; unclear D gene. Input material: peripheral blood. This TCR was sampled from an adult woman with stable Graves' hyperthyroidism. CDR3 loop: CASSQDLSSNQPQHF. CDR3 sequence (DNA): TGCGCCAGCAGCCAAGATTTGAGTAGCAATCAGCCCCAGCATTTT.